This TCR beta chain emerged from a study of OX40 agonist ivuxolimab in advanced cancers. Study-wide context: Antecedent anti-PD-1, anti-PD-L1 or anti-CTLA-4 therapy was permissible, with roughly 36% having received some.

This CDR3 has 15 amino acids. Germline assignment: CDR1 PRHDT and CDR2 FYEKMQ (reference sequence). V dropped 5 bases and J dropped 2; count of bases not matched to a gene: 6. Broader study findings: Low normalized T-cell clonal expansion was also seen in some nonresponders.

Worth noting for this clone: Its target is not known.

This table comes from immunoSEQ multiplex PCR, and its TCRdb copy is limited to in-frame clones, with some not included. The profile shows tens of thousands of clones, roughly nine tenths of them singletons. The sequence derives from an adult with an advanced solid tumor such as melanoma, head and neck, liver or kidney cancer. The chain couples TRBV13 to TRBJ2-7; 10 nucleotides agree with TRBD2. Material: CD4+ or CD8+ T cells sorted from blood, obtained in a trial of the OX40 agonist ivuxolimab. The CDR3 sequence: CASSPGLAMAYEQYF. CDR3 coding DNA: TGTGCCAGCAGCCCGGGACTAGCGATGGCCTACGAGCAGTACTTC.